This T cell receptor (beta chain) comes out of a study of a mutant IDH1 vaccine in newly diagnosed glioma. In the study overall: Therapy received beforehand was radiotherapy, temozolomide, or both, with most patients given both.

TCRdb keeps only in-frame clones here, not all; method: immunoSEQ multiplex PCR. The sample has about 69,000 clones, around 85% seen once. V was pared by 2 bases and J by 1 base, with 8 bases between. CDR1 is MNHEY and CDR2 is SVGAGI in the germline V gene. The CDR3 totals 15 residues. Time point noted: baseline, week 1 (first vaccination visit). Indicated treatment: pre-vaccination baseline after standard-of-care therapy. Each donor presented with a new WHO grade 3 or 4 astrocytoma that tested IDH1-mutant and showed ATRX loss. Sequencing used PBMCs, obtained from a glioma patient treated with radiotherapy, temozolomide or both. V gene TRBV6-5 combines with J gene TRBJ1-4; D not certain. This clonotype was obtained from a man aged 25-40 years with glioma. CDR3 protein: CASSYLTGTNEKLFF. The CDR3 DNA reads TGTGCCAGCAGTTACCTGACGGGAACTAATGAAAAACTGTTTTTT.